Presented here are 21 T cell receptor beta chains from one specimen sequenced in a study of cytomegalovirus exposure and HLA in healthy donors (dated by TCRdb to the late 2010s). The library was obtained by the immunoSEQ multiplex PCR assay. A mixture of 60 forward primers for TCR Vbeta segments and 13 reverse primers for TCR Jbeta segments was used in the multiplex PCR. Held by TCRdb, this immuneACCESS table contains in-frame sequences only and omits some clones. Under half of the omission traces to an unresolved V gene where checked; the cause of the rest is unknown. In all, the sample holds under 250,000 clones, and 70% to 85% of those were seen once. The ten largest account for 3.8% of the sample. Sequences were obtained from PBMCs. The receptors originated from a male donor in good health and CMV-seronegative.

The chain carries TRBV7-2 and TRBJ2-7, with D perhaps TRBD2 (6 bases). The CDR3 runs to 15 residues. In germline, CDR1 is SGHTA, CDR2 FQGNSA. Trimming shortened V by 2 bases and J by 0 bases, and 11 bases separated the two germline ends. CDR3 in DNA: TGTGCCAGCAGCTTAATCTGGGACTTCTCCTACGAGCAGTACTTC. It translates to CASSLIWDFSYEQYF. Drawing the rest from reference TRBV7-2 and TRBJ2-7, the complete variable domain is GAGVSQSPSNKVTEKGKDVELRCDPISGHTALYWYRQSLGQGLEFLIYFQGNSAPDKSGLPSDRFSAERTGGSVSTLTIQRTQQEDSAVYLCASSLIWDFSYEQYFGPGTRLTVT.

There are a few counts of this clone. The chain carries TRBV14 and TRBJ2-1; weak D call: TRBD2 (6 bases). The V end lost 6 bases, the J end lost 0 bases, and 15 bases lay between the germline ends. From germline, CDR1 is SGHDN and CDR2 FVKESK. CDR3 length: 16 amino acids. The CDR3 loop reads CASSPRRVSSYNEQFF. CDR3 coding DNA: TGTGCCAGCAGTCCAAGGAGGGTAAGCTCCTACAATGAGCAGTTCTTC. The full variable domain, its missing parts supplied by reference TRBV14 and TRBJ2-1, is EAGVTQFPSHSVIEKGQTVTLRCDPISGHDNLYWYRRVMGKEIKFLLHFVKESKQDESGMPNNRFLAERTGGTYSTLKVQPAELEDSGVYFCASSPRRVSSYNEQFFGPGTRLTVL.

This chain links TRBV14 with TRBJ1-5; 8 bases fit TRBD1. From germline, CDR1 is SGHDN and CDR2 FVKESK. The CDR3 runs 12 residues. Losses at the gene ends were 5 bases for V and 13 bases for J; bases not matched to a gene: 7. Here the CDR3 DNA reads TGTGCCAGCAGCTCAGGGGGCGGCGAGCAGCATTTT. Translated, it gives CASSSGGGEQHF.

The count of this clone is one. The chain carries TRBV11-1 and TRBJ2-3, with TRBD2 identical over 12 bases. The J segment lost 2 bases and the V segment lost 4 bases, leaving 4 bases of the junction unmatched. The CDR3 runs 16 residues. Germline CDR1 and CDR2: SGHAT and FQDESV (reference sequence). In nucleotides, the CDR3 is TGTGCCAGCAGCTCACTAGCGGGAGGCCCCACAGATACGCAGTATTTT. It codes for CASSSLAGGPTDTQYF.

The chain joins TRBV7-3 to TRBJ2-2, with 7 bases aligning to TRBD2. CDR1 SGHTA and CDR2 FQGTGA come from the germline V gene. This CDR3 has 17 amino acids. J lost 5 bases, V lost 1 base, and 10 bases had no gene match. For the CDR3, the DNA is TGTGCCAGCAGCTTAAGCAGTCGCGGGAGTTATACCGGGGAGCTGTTTTTT. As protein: CASSLSSRGSYTGELFF. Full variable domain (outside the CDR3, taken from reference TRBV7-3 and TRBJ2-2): GAGVSQTPSNKVTEKGKYVELRCDPISGHTALYWYRQSLGQGPEFLIYFQGTGAADDSGLPNDRFFAVRPEGSVSTLKIQRTERGDSAVYLCASSLSSRGSYTGELFFGEGSRLTVL.

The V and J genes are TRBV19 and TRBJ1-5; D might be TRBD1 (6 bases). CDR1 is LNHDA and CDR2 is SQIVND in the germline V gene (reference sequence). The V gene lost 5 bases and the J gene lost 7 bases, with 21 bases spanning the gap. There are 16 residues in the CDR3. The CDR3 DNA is TGTGCCAGTAGTCTCACAGGGACCCGGGGTTACCAGCCCCAGCATTTT. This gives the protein CASSLTGTRGYQPQHF.

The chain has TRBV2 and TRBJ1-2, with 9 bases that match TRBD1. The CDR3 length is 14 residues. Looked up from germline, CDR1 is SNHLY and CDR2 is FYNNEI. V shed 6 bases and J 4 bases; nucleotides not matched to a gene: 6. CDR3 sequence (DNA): TGTGCCAGCAGCCGACAGGGGGAAGGCTATGGCTACACCTTC. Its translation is CASSRQGEGYGYTF.

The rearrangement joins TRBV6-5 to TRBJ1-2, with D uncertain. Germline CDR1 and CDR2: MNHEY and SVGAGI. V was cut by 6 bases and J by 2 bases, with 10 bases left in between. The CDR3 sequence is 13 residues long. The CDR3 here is CASRHQRNYGYTF. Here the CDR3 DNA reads TGTGCCAGCAGACACCAACGAAACTATGGCTACACCTTC.

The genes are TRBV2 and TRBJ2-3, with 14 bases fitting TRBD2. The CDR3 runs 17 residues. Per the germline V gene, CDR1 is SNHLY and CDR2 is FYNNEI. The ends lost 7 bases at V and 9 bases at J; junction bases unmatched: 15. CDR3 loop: CASTLGGLAGVHGTQYF. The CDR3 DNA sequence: TGTGCCAGCACCCTGGGGGGACTAGCGGGAGTCCATGGAACGCAGTATTTT.

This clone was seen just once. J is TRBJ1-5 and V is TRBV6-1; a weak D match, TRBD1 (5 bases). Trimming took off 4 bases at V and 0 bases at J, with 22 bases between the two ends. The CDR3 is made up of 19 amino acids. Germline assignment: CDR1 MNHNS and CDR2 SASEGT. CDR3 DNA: TGTGCCAGCAGTGGGGGCAATTGGGGTGAGGTGGTTAGCAATCAGCCCCAGCATTTT. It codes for CASSGGNWGEVVSNQPQHF.

CDR3 residues: CASRKSSYEQYF. CDR3 coding DNA: TGTGCCAGCAGGAAGAGCTCCTACGAGCAGTACTTC. The chain carries TRBV6-5 and TRBJ2-7; D gene unclear. The germline V gene has CDR1 MNHEY and CDR2 SVGAGI. This CDR3 spans 12 amino acids. Trimming shortened V by 6 bases and J by 0 bases, and 6 bases separated the two germline ends.

CDR3 loop: CASSIHAGTGLSQPQHF. The CDR3 DNA sequence: TGTGCCAGCAGCATCCATGCCGGGACAGGGTTAAGTCAGCCCCAGCATTTT. The gene calls are TRBV7-3 and TRBJ1-5; 9 nucleotides match TRBD1. Trimming cost V 5 bases and J 6 bases; bases outside gene matches: 14. Germline values: CDR1 SGHTA, CDR2 FQGTGA. CDR3 length equals 17 residues.

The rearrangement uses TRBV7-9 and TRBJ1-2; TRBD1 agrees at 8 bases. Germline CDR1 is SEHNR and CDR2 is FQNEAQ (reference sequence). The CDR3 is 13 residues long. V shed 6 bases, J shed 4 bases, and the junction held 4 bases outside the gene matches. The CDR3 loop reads CASRDRASYGYTF. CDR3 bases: TGTGCCAGCAGGGACAGGGCGAGCTATGGCTACACCTTC.

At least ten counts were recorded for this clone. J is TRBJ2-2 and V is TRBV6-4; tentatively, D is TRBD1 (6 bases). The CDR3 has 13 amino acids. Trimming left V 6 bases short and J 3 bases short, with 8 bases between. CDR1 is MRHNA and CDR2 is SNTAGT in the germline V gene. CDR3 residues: CASSPGDTGELFF. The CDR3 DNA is TGTGCCAGCAGCCCAGGGGACACCGGGGAGCTGTTTTTT.

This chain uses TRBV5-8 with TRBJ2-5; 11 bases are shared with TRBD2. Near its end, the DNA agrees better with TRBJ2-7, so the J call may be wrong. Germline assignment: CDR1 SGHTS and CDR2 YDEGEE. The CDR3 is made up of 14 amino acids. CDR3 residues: CASSRGTSGFEQYF. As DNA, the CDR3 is TGTGCCAGCAGTAGAGGGACTAGCGGCTTCGAGCAGTACTTC.

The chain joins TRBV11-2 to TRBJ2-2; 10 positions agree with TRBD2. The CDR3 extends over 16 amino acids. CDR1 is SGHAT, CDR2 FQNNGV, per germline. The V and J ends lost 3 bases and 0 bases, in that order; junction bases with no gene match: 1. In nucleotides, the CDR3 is TGTGCCAGCAGCTTTACTAGCGGGGCGAACACCGGGGAGCTGTTTTTT. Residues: CASSFTSGANTGELFF.

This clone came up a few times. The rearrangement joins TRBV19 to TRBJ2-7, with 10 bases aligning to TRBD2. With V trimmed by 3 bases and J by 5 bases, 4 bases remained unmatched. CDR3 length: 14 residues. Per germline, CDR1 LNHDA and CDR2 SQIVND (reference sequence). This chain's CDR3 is CASSMGLAFHEQYF. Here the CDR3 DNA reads TGTGCCAGTAGTATGGGACTAGCGTTTCACGAGCAGTACTTC.

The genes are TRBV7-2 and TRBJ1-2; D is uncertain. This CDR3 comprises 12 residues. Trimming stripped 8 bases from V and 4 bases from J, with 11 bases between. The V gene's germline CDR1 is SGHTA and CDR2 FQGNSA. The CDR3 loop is CASEGLGYGYTF. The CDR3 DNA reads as TGTGCCAGCGAGGGTCTGGGCTATGGCTACACCTTC.

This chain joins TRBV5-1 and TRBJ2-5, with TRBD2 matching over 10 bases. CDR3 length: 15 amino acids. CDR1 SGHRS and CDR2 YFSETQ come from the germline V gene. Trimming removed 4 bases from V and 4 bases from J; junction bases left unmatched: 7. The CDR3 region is CASSLAGDGRETQYF. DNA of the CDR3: TGCGCCAGCAGCCTAGCGGGAGACGGGCGAGAGACCCAGTACTTC.

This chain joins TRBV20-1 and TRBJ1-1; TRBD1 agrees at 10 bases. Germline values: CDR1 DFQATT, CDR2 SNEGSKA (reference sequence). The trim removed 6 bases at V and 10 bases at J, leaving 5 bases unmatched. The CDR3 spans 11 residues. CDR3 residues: CSATGGQGAFF. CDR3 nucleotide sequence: TGCAGTGCGACAGGGGGCCAAGGAGCTTTCTTT.

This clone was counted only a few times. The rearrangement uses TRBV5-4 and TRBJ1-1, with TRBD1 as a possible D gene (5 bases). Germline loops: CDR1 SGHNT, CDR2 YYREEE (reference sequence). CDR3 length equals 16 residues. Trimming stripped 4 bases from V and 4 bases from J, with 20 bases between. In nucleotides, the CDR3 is TGTGCCAGCAGCATTTCAGAGGGGTGGAGGGGCACTGAAGCTTTCTTT. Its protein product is CASSISEGWRGTEAFF. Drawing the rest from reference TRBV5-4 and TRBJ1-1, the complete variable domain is ETGVTQSPTHLIKTRGQQVTLRCSSQSGHNTVSWYQQALGQGPQFIFQYYREEENGRGNFPPRFSGLQFPNYSSELNVNALELDDSALYLCASSISEGWRGTEAFFGQGTRLTVV.